Given below is one T cell receptor beta chain in context. Its antigen is still unknown. This entry belongs to a study of cytomegalovirus exposure and HLA in healthy donors. General study findings and limits: Reportedly, fewer N-insertions than the 666-donor mean appeared in an Asian-associated ancestry cluster in a later analysis.

PCR primers comprised 60 Vbeta and 13 Jbeta primers. TCRdb's copy holds only in-frame clones and misses some; the assay was immunoSEQ multiplex PCR. The sample carries 95,000 to 100,000 clones, roughly 80% recorded once. CDR1 MDHEN and CDR2 SYDVKM come from the germline V gene. This CDR3 has 16 amino acids. The V gene end was trimmed by 5 bases and the J gene end by 4 bases; junction bases not matched to a gene: 10. The sequence came from a man aged 35 to 55 in good health and CMV-seronegative. The specimen sequenced was PBMCs. V usage is TRBV28 and J usage is TRBJ1-5; 8 bases are a match to TRBD1. The CDR3 DNA is TGTGCCAGCAGTCCAAGGACAGGGCTTTTGAATCAGCCCCAGCATTTT. This translates into CASSPRTGLLNQPQHF.